Listed below are T cell receptor beta chains from one sample, sequenced in a study of long-term antiretroviral therapy in people with HIV. Generated by immunoSEQ multiplex PCR, the TCRdb table keeps only in-frame clones and is missing some. Among under 45,000 clones listed, roughly 78% were seen once. The sequencing used unsorted PBMCs, collected 3.4 years after starting antiretroviral therapy. All receptors derive from a man aged 30-40 years with HIV. CDR3s leave out the opening cysteine and the closing phenylalanine or tryptophan. A D gene is named only where the DNA matches it firmly.

d_gene: TRBD1
v_gene: TRBV9
j_gene: TRBJ1-1
CDR3aa: ASSDDRGPTEAF

d_gene: -
v_gene: TRBV11-2
j_gene: TRBJ2-1
CDR3aa: ASSFLGETATPKYNEQF

d_gene: TRBD1
v_gene: TRBV5-1
j_gene: TRBJ1-4
CDR3aa: ASSQGQGAGEKLF

d_gene: TRBD2
v_gene: TRBV4-1
j_gene: TRBJ2-1
CDR3aa: ASSQPSGTSVNEQF

d_gene: TRBD2
v_gene: TRBV7-9
j_gene: TRBJ2-3
CDR3aa: ASSLSRGLAGGGADTQY

d_gene: -
v_gene: TRBV4-3
j_gene: TRBJ2-6
CDR3aa: ASSQEPGAGANVLT

d_gene: TRBD1
v_gene: TRBV6-1
j_gene: TRBJ1-5
CDR3aa: ASSELTGGVYSNQPQH

d_gene: -
v_gene: TRBV9
j_gene: TRBJ1-1
CDR3aa: ASSPNSAMNTEAF

d_gene: -
v_gene: TRBV9
j_gene: TRBJ1-5
CDR3aa: ASSVGGGNQPQH

d_gene: -
v_gene: TRBV13
j_gene: TRBJ1-1
CDR3aa: ASSSMGNTEAF

d_gene: -
v_gene: TRBV29-1
j_gene: TRBJ1-5
CDR3aa: SVRYGSNQPQH

d_gene: TRBD2
v_gene: TRBV5-1
j_gene: TRBJ2-1
CDR3aa: ASSLIAGGPRNEQF

d_gene: -
v_gene: TRBV7-8
j_gene: TRBJ2-1
CDR3aa: ASSLAPGGYNEQF

d_gene: TRBD2
v_gene: TRBV5-5
j_gene: TRBJ2-1
CDR3aa: ASSLRLAGAYNEQF

d_gene: TRBD1
v_gene: TRBV2
j_gene: TRBJ2-7
CDR3aa: ASSATGTASYEQY

d_gene: TRBD1
v_gene: TRBV6-6
j_gene: TRBJ2-7
CDR3aa: ASSGQGASYEQY

d_gene: -
v_gene: TRBV28
j_gene: TRBJ2-1
CDR3aa: ASNLGNEQF

d_gene: -
v_gene: TRBV13
j_gene: TRBJ2-2
CDR3aa: ASSFGTGELF

d_gene: -
v_gene: TRBV5-5
j_gene: TRBJ1-1
CDR3aa: ASSSKWQNTEAF

d_gene: -
v_gene: TRBV20-1
j_gene: TRBJ1-5
CDR3aa: SARGDQPQH

d_gene: TRBD2
v_gene: TRBV7-2
j_gene: TRBJ2-5
CDR3aa: ASNRDSLAGVQETQY

d_gene: -
v_gene: TRBV5-6
j_gene: TRBJ1-2
CDR3aa: ASSFGRYNYGYT

d_gene: -
v_gene: TRBV4-3
j_gene: TRBJ1-1
CDR3aa: ASSQDKGWQGKDTEAF

d_gene: -
v_gene: TRBV6-5
j_gene: TRBJ1-1
CDR3aa: ASSSSGVGTF

d_gene: TRBD1
v_gene: TRBV7-2
j_gene: TRBJ1-2
CDR3aa: ASSAGTGLSGGYT

d_gene: TRBD1
v_gene: TRBV6-1
j_gene: TRBJ2-1
CDR3aa: ASSARTGGNNEQF

d_gene: TRBD2
v_gene: TRBV2
j_gene: TRBJ2-1
CDR3aa: ASSTLLTSGSYNEQF

d_gene: -
v_gene: TRBV14
j_gene: TRBJ2-1
CDR3aa: ASSGHQHNEQF

d_gene: -
v_gene: TRBV6-1
j_gene: TRBJ2-1
CDR3aa: ASIELNEQF

d_gene: TRBD2
v_gene: TRBV5-8
j_gene: TRBJ2-5
CDR3aa: ATGEWGTRETQY

d_gene: TRBD1
v_gene: TRBV28
j_gene: TRBJ1-2
CDR3aa: ASSLTGRDGYT

d_gene: -
v_gene: TRBV27
j_gene: TRBJ1-2
CDR3aa: ASSYQATNYGYT

d_gene: -
v_gene: TRBV28
j_gene: TRBJ2-1
CDR3aa: ASSYRAPKSNEQF

d_gene: -
v_gene: TRBV29-1
j_gene: TRBJ2-6
CDR3aa: SVARDVDSGANVLT

d_gene: -
v_gene: TRBV18
j_gene: TRBJ2-7
CDR3aa: ASSRGQIYEQY

d_gene: -
v_gene: TRBV4-3
j_gene: TRBJ2-4
CDR3aa: ASSLGHDSLAKNIQY

d_gene: -
v_gene: TRBV28
j_gene: TRBJ2-1
CDR3aa: ASSLVQREQF

d_gene: -
v_gene: TRBV10-3
j_gene: TRBJ2-1
CDR3aa: AISESIGPGTYNEQF

d_gene: -
v_gene: TRBV5-1
j_gene: TRBJ2-3
CDR3aa: ASSLGSDTQY

d_gene: TRBD1
v_gene: TRBV6-1
j_gene: TRBJ1-3
CDR3aa: ASSELRGQLSGNTIY

d_gene: -
v_gene: TRBV28
j_gene: TRBJ1-1
CDR3aa: ASSLDGMNTEAF

d_gene: -
v_gene: TRBV12-5
j_gene: TRBJ2-7
CDR3aa: ASAPGLGYEQY

d_gene: -
v_gene: TRBV5-6
j_gene: TRBJ2-2
CDR3aa: ASSLWTLVTGELF

d_gene: TRBD1
v_gene: TRBV19
j_gene: TRBJ2-1
CDR3aa: ASSPDRGSYNEQF

d_gene: -
v_gene: TRBV6-6
j_gene: TRBJ1-3
CDR3aa: ASSPGISGNTIY

d_gene: -
v_gene: TRBV6-6
j_gene: TRBJ2-3
CDR3aa: ASSYSGGNTDTQY

d_gene: TRBD1
v_gene: TRBV7-9
j_gene: TRBJ1-2
CDR3aa: ASSGIQGFSVNGYT